The rows below give T cell receptor beta chains drawn from one sample of a study of cytomegalovirus exposure and HLA in healthy donors. Produced via immunoSEQ multiplex PCR; TCRdb's table is partial and in-frame only. The sample consists of around 190,000 clones, roughly 77% of them appearing once. The sequenced material came from PBMCs. The receptor set was obtained from a woman aged 50 to 65 in good health and CMV-seronegative. Both conserved end residues are part of each CDR3. Each record gives: J gene, clone size, V gene, D gene, CDR3 protein, CDR3 DNA. The D gene is left open where the match is weak. Expanded clones get a size class; other rows say once, few or many, or leave the size out.

TRBJ2-1,NA,TRBV30,NA,CAWSVLADENEQFF,TGTGCCTGGAGTGTACTAGCAGACGAGAATGAGCAGTTCTTC
TRBJ2-4,NA,TRBV28,NA,CASNLRGIAKNIQYF,TGTGCCAGCAACCTCAGGGGAATAGCCAAAAACATTCAGTACTTC
TRBJ2-1,NA,TRBV27,NA,CASSFLGAQFF,TGTGCCAGCAGTTTCTTGGGGGCCCAGTTCTTC
TRBJ2-7,NA,TRBV11-2,TRBD1,CASRPDREASYEQYF,TGTGCCAGCAGACCTGACAGGGAAGCTTCCTACGAGCAGTACTTC
TRBJ2-3,NA,TRBV19,TRBD1,CASSNGQAISTDTQYF,TGTGCCAGTAGTAATGGACAGGCCATATCCACAGATACGCAGTATTTT
TRBJ1-3,NA,TRBV9,TRBD1,CASSQLDRGGNTIYF,TGTGCCAGCAGCCAACTCGACAGGGGTGGAAACACCATATATTTT
TRBJ2-7,NA,TRBV7-2,NA,CASSLLTYEQYF,TGTGCCAGCAGCCTTCTTACCTACGAGCAGTACTTC
TRBJ2-6,few,TRBV11-1,TRBD1,CASSSIQGFISGANVLTF,TGTGCCAGCAGCTCTATACAGGGGTTTATCTCTGGGGCCAACGTCCTGACTTTC
TRBJ1-2,NA,TRBV19,TRBD1,CASSGHRGWDYGYTF,TGTGCCAGTAGTGGCCACAGGGGTTGGGACTATGGCTACACCTTC
TRBJ2-3,NA,TRBV6-6,NA,CASTLLATDTQYF,TGTGCCAGCACCTTACTAGCTACAGATACGCAGTATTTT
TRBJ1-6,few,TRBV10-2,NA,CASSESLGQGSNSPLHF,TGCGCCAGCAGTGAGTCCTTGGGACAAGGTAGTAATTCACCCCTCCACTTT
TRBJ2-1,NA,TRBV5-4,TRBD1,CASSSTGGFYNEQFF,TGTGCCAGCAGCTCGACAGGGGGATTCTACAATGAGCAGTTCTTC
TRBJ2-3,NA,TRBV7-9,TRBD2,CSSSLSSGGPDTQYF,TGTTCCAGCAGCTTATCTAGCGGGGGACCAGATACGCAGTATTTT
TRBJ2-5,NA,TRBV19,NA,CASSIDRETQYF,TGTGCCAGTAGTATAGACCGAGAGACCCAGTACTTC
TRBJ2-1,NA,TRBV18,TRBD2,CASSPLAGGGNEQFF,TGTGCCAGCTCACCCCTTGCGGGGGGGGGCAATGAGCAGTTCTTC
TRBJ1-1,NA,TRBV2,TRBD1,CASSAQGAKNTEAFF,TGTGCCAGCAGTGCCCAGGGGGCGAAGAACACTGAAGCTTTCTTT
TRBJ1-5,NA,TRBV6-1,TRBD1,CASSTDRGRGQPQHF,TGTGCCAGCAGTACAGACAGGGGGCGCGGTCAGCCCCAGCATTTT
TRBJ2-6,few,TRBV7-2,NA,CASSPEVGYSGANVLTF,TGTGCCAGCAGTCCGGAGGTGGGTTACTCTGGGGCCAACGTCCTGACTTTC
TRBJ2-1,NA,TRBV7-3,NA,CASSLTMYSHEQFF,TGTGCCAGCAGCTTAACGATGTACTCTCATGAGCAGTTCTTC
TRBJ1-1,NA,TRBV5-8,NA,CASSLGENTEAFF,TGTGCCAGCAGCTTGGGAGAGAACACTGAAGCTTTCTTT
TRBJ2-3,NA,TRBV11-2,TRBD2,CASSLGAGLTDTQYF,TGTGCCAGCAGCTTAGGAGCGGGGCTCACAGATACGCAGTATTTT
TRBJ2-7,NA,TRBV19,NA,CASRSVESPTYEQYF,TGTGCCAGTAGGTCGGTTGAATCGCCAACCTACGAGCAGTACTTC
TRBJ2-7,NA,TRBV20-1,NA,CSASRGYEQYF,TGCAGTGCGTCCCGAGGCTACGAGCAGTACTTC
TRBJ2-4,NA,TRBV7-2,NA,CASGLVALAKNIQYF,TGTGCCAGCGGGCTGGTAGCGCTAGCCAAAAACATTCAGTACTTC
TRBJ1-4,NA,TRBV28,NA,CASSFSIQGEKLFF,TGTGCCAGCAGTTTTTCGATTCAGGGGGAAAAACTGTTTTTT
TRBJ1-4,NA,TRBV28,NA,CASNRGYEKLFF,TGTGCCAGCAATCGGGGATACGAAAAACTGTTTTTT
TRBJ2-1,NA,TRBV5-4,NA,CASSLVASHEQFF,TGTGCCAGCAGCTTGGTAGCGTCGCATGAGCAGTTCTTC
TRBJ1-2,few,TRBV18,TRBD1,CASSRQGGGYTF,TGTGCCAGCTCACGACAGGGTGGAGGCTACACCTTC
TRBJ2-7,NA,TRBV13,TRBD2,CASSSTLAGVGEQYF,TGTGCCAGCAGCTCAACTCTAGCGGGGGTGGGTGAGCAGTACTTC
TRBJ1-2,NA,TRBV5-8,TRBD1,CASSLRGGGYGYTF,TGTGCCAGCAGCTTGAGAGGGGGCGGCTATGGCTACACCTTC
TRBJ1-3,NA,TRBV6-9,NA,CASSLSVPWNPGGNTIYF,TGTGCCAGCAGTCTGAGCGTACCTTGGAATCCCGGCGGAAACACCATATATTTT
TRBJ2-7,NA,TRBV11-2,TRBD2,CASSSRLAGASEQYF,TGTGCCAGCAGCTCTCGACTAGCGGGAGCATCCGAGCAGTACTTC
TRBJ2-7,NA,TRBV29-1,NA,CSVGVQRDAYEQYF,TGCAGCGTTGGCGTACAGAGAGACGCCTACGAGCAGTACTTC
TRBJ1-1,NA,TRBV7-9,TRBD1,CASSRPGTGLNTEAFF,TGTGCCAGCAGCCGTCCCGGGACAGGACTGAACACTGAAGCTTTCTTT
TRBJ2-5,NA,TRBV7-2,TRBD2,CASSLEASGSRKTQYF,TGTGCCAGCAGCTTAGAGGCTAGCGGGAGTAGGAAGACCCAGTACTTC
TRBJ2-2,NA,TRBV7-9,TRBD2,CASSLGRGTGAGELFF,TGTGCCAGCAGCTTAGGGCGGGGGACGGGCGCCGGGGAGCTGTTTTTT
TRBJ2-5,NA,TRBV9,NA,CASSEGVGTNQETQYF,TGTGCCAGCAGCGAGGGGGTCGGGACAAACCAAGAGACCCAGTACTTC
TRBJ2-3,few,TRBV5-1,TRBD2,CASSLTRGGDTDTQYF,TGCGCCAGCAGCTTGACGCGGGGGGGCGACACAGATACGCAGTATTTT
TRBJ2-4,NA,TRBV4-1,NA,CASSQVGLGSIQYF,TGCGCCAGCAGCCAAGTTGGGTTGGGGAGCATTCAGTACTTC
TRBJ2-1,NA,TRBV7-7,TRBD2,CASSLEVLAGPNEQFF,TGTGCTAGCAGCTTAGAGGTGTTAGCGGGGCCCAATGAGCAGTTCTTC
TRBJ2-5,NA,TRBV5-1,NA,CASSPGGTGRETQYF,TGCGCCAGCAGCCCGGGTGGCACAGGACGAGAGACCCAGTACTTC
TRBJ1-1,NA,TRBV20-1,NA,CSAPRGVF,TGCAGTGCGCCAAGGGGCGTCTTT
TRBJ1-2,NA,TRBV28,TRBD1,CASSITTGGAVGYTF,TGTGCCAGCAGCATCACGACAGGGGGCGCGGTCGGCTACACCTTC
TRBJ1-2,NA,TRBV9,NA,CASSVGGPGVRVDYGYTF,TGTGCCAGCAGCGTAGGAGGCCCCGGGGTTCGGGTGGACTATGGCTACACCTTC
TRBJ1-2,NA,TRBV11-2,NA,CASSFRPGYGYTF,TGTGCCAGCAGTTTTCGACCAGGGTACGGCTACACCTTC
TRBJ2-5,NA,TRBV19,NA,CASSPRGRGETQYF,TGTGCCAGTTCCCCAAGGGGTCGGGGGGAGACCCAGTACTTC
TRBJ1-1,NA,TRBV5-1,NA,CASSLLGQDGRAFF,TGCGCCAGCAGCTTGTTGGGGCAGGATGGAAGAGCTTTCTTT
TRBJ2-7,NA,TRBV29-1,NA,CSVVGGTYEQYF,TGCAGCGTTGTGGGGGGAACCTACGAGCAGTACTTC
TRBJ2-7,NA,TRBV7-9,TRBD2,CATSPGGTSGRALYF,TGTGCCACCTCCCCTGGGGGGACTAGCGGGAGGGCCTTGTACTTC
TRBJ2-7,NA,TRBV7-2,NA,CASSVTGPFGEQYF,TGTGCCAGCAGCGTTACAGGGCCCTTTGGCGAGCAGTACTTC
TRBJ2-1,NA,TRBV5-6,TRBD2,CASSLDSGTYNEQFF,TGTGCCAGCAGCTTGGATAGCGGGACCTACAATGAGCAGTTCTTC
TRBJ2-7,NA,TRBV7-2,TRBD1,CASSFGGQGGDEQYF,TGTGCCAGCAGCTTCGGAGGACAGGGAGGCGACGAGCAGTACTTC
TRBJ2-3,NA,TRBV19,TRBD2,CASSQAGDLGTQYF,TGTGCCAGTAGTCAAGCGGGAGACCTAGGTACGCAGTATTTT
TRBJ1-4,few,TRBV19,TRBD1,CASSDGGTAAEKLFF,TGTGCCAGTAGCGACGGTGGGACAGCGGCTGAAAAACTGTTTTTT
TRBJ1-2,NA,TRBV19,TRBD1,CASAGQGPANYGYTF,TGTGCCAGTGCTGGACAGGGCCCAGCTAACTATGGCTACACCTTC
TRBJ2-3,NA,TRBV9,TRBD2,CASSAPGLAGYTDTQYF,TGTGCCAGCAGCGCCCCGGGACTAGCGGGGTACACAGATACGCAGTATTTT
TRBJ2-2,NA,TRBV11-2,TRBD1,CASSAHRGRDTGELFF,TGTGCCAGCAGCGCCCACAGGGGGCGAGACACCGGGGAGCTGTTTTTT